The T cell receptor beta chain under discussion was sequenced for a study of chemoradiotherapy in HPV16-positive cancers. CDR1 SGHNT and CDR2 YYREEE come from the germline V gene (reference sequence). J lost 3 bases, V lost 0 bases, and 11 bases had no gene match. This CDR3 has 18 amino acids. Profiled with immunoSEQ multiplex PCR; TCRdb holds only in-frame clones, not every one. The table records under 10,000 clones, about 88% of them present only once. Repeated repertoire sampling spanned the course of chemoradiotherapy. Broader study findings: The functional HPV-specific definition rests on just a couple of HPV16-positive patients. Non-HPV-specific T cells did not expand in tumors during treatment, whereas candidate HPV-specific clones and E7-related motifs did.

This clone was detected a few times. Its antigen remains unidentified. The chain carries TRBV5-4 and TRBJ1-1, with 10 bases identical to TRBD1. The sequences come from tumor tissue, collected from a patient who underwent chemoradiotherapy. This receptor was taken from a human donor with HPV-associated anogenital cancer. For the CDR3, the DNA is TGTGCCAGCAGCTTGGGATGGGACAGGGGAGGGGATTACACTGAAGCTTTCTTT. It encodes CASSLGWDRGGDYTEAFF. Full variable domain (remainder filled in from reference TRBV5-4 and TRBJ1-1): ETGVTQSPTHLIKTRGQQVTLRCSSQSGHNTVSWYQQALGQGPQFIFQYYREEENGRGNFPPRFSGLQFPNYSSELNVNALELDDSALYLCASSLGWDRGGDYTEAFFGQGTRLTVV.